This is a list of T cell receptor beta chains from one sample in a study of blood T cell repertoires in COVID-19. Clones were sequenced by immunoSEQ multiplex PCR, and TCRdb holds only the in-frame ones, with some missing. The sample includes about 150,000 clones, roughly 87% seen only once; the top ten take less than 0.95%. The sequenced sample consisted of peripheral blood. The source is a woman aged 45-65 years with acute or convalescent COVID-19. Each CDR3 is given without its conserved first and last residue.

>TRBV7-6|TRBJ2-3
ASSATSTGNTQY
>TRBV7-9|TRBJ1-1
ASSWDRGIGMNTEAF
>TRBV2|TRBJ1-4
ASSEGRGNEKLF
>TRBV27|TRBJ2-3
ASSRRLAASTDTQY
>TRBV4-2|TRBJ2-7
ASSQATTYEQY
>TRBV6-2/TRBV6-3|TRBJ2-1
ASSYPDGDSGTNEQF
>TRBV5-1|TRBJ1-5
ASSETGGGQPQH
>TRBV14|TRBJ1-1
ASSQGFGAF
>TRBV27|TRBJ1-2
ASSYRGLNYGYT
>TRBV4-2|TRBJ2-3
ASSPSGGTQY
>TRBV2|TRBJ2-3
ASSGTGLGTDTQY
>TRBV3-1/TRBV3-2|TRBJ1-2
ASSQHDRGGFDYGYT
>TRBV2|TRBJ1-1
ASSRPGGSTEAF
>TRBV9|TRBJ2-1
ASSVVDYSYEQF
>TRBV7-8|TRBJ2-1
ASSLAGGTGAQNEQF
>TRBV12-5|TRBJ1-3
ASGLVQGISGNTIY
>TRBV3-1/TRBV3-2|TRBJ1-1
ASSPRTGGMNTEAF
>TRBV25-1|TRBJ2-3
ASSNRETYTDTQY
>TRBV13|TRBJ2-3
ASSRLAGGFTDTQY
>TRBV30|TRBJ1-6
AWSRDSASSYNSPLH
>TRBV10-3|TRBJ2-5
ASLDETQY
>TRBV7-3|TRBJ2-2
ASSLSRGSNTGELF
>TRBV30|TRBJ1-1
AWSQGMNTEAF
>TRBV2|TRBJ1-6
ASSERLFISPLH
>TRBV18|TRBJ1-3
ASSPSAGKGNTIY
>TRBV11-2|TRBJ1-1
ASRGTGLPEAF